This T cell receptor beta chain was obtained from a study of blood T cell repertoires in COVID-19. Study in general: The samples span acute and convalescent COVID-19 from the United States, Italy and Spain. T cells, B-cell-depleted T cells, or PBMCs supplied cDNA or gDNA.

Germline V gene lookup returns CDR1 LGHNA and CDR2 YNFKEQ. The V and J ends lost 1 base and 1 base, in that order; junction bases with no gene match: 3. The CDR3 has 16 amino acids. In the original workflow: The assay estimated nucleated cells by amplifying reference gene primers. Assay: immunoSEQ multiplex PCR; the TCRdb copy retains only in-frame clones and omits some. For V, J and clone size, that table is used; D and trimming come from the DNA. The sample includes 150,000 to 200,000 clones, over 75% seen only once; the top ten take roughly 2.8%. The clonotype originates from an elderly woman with active or convalescent COVID-19. The specimen sequenced was peripheral blood. The chain employs TRBV4-2 and TRBJ2-3; 9 nucleotides agree with TRBD2. CDR3 loop: CASSQGSSGGTDTQYF. The CDR3 DNA reads as TGTGCCAGCAGCCAAGGTTCTAGCGGGGGCACAGATACGCAGTATTTT.